Included here is one TCR beta chain sequence, with context. This specimen comes from a study of OX40 agonist ivuxolimab in advanced cancers. About the research overall: Patient treatment consisted of intravenous ivuxolimab administration every 2 weeks at 0.01 to 10 mg/kg. Three individuals attained partial responses, comprising one hepatocellular carcinoma case and two cutaneous melanoma cases. Prior therapy, whether anti-PD-1, anti-PD-L1 or anti-CTLA-4, was allowed, and approximately 40% had some.

The length of the CDR3 is 16 residues. V trimming: 4 bases; J trimming: 3 bases; junction bases outside the gene matches: 9. Germline V lookup: CDR1 SGHTA, CDR2 FQGNSA. Peripheral blood came from all dose cohorts at three timepoints. Assay used: immunoSEQ multiplex PCR; TCRdb lists only in-frame clones, some missing. The sample has roughly 110,000 clones, 90% seen once; the top ten hold 0.4% to 0.6%. This sequence originates from an adult with an advanced solid tumor such as melanoma, head and neck, liver or kidney cancer. This chain connects TRBV7-2 to TRBJ2-4, with 7 bases matching TRBD1. The input for sequencing was CD4+ or CD8+ T cells sorted from blood, taken in a trial of the OX40 agonist ivuxolimab. CDR3 in amino acids: CASSSASGTVKNIQYF. The CDR3 nucleotides read TGTGCCAGCAGCTCCGCCTCCGGGACAGTCAAAAACATTCAGTACTTC.